This TCR beta chain was recorded in a study of blood T cell repertoires in COVID-19. Study-level background: The analysed material was cDNA or gDNA that came from T cells, B-cell-depleted T cells, or PBMCs.

V lost 1 base to trimming and J lost 2 bases; unmatched junction nucleotides: 0. Germline CDR1 and CDR2: LGHNT and FRNRAP. The CDR3 is made up of 14 amino acids. This table comes from immunoSEQ multiplex PCR, and its TCRdb copy is limited to in-frame clones, with some not included. In the table there are 200,000 to 250,000 clones, roughly 85% of which are singletons. The material sequenced was PBMCs or T cells enriched from blood (not recorded which). The V and J genes are TRBV12-5 and TRBJ2-7, with TRBD1 matching over 9 bases. The sequence was obtained from a man aged 30-40 years who had recovered from COVID-19. The CDR3: CASGLGQGAYEQYF. DNA for the CDR3: TGTGCTAGTGGTTTGGGACAGGGGGCCTACGAGCAGTACTTC.